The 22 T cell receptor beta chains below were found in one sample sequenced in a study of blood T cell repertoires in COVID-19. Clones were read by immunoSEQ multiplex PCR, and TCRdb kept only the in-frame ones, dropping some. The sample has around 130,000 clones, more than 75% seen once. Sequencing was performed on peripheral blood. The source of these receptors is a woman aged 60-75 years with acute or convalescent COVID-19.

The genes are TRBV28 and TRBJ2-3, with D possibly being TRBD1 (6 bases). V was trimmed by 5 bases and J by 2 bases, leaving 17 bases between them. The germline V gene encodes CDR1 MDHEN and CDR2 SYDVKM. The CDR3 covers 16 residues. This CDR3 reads CASSPHPGQVTDTQYF. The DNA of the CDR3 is TGTGCCAGCAGTCCCCACCCGGGACAAGTCACAGATACGCAGTATTTT.

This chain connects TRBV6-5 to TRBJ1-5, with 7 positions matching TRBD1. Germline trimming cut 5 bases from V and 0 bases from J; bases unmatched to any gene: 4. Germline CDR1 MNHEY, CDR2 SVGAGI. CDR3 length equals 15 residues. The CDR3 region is CASSTRDSSNQPQHF. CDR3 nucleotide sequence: TGTGCCAGCAGTACCCGGGACAGTAGCAATCAGCCCCAGCATTTT.

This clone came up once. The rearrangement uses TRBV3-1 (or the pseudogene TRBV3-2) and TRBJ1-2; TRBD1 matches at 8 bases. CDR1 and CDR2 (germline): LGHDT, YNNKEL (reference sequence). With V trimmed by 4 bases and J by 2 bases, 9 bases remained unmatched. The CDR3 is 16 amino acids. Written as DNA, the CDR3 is TGTGCCAGCAGCCTCGACACCCGACAGGGGAACTATGGCTACACCTTC. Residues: CASSLDTRQGNYGYTF.

CDR3 region: CASSEEASGDWNEQFF. The CDR3, as DNA: TGTGCCAGCAGTGAAGAGGCTAGCGGGGATTGGAATGAGCAGTTCTTC. This chain links TRBV25-1 with TRBJ2-1, with 9 nucleotides matching TRBD2. The CDR3 consists of 16 residues. Germline V gene sequence: CDR1 MGHDK, CDR2 SYGVNS. Unmatched junction bases numbered 9, after V lost 2 bases and J lost 7 bases.

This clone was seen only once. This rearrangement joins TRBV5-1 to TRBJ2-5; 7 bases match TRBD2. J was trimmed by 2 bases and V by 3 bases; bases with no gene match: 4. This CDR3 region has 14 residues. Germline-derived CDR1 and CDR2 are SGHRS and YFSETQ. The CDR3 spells CASSSRTSQETQYF. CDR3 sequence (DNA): TGCGCCAGCAGCTCCAGGACTAGTCAAGAGACCCAGTACTTC.

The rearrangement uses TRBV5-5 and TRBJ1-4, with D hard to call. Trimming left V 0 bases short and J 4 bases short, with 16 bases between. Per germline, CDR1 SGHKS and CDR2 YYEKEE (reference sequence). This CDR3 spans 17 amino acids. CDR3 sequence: CASSLGVLPGDNEKLFF. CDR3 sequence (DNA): TGTGCCAGCAGCTTGGGTGTTTTGCCAGGTGATAATGAAAAACTGTTTTTT.

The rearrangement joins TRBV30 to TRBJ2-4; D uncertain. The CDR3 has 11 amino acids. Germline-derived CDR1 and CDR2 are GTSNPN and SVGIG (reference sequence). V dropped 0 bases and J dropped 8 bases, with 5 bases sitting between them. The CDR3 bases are TGTGCCTGGAGTGTGGCGGACATTCAGTACTTC. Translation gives CAWSVADIQYF.

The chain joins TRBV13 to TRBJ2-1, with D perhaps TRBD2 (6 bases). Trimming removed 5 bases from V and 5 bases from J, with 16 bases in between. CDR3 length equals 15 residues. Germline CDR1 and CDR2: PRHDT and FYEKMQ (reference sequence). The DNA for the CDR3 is TGTGCCAGCAGCCCCGGCGGGGTTTACAACAATGAGCAGTTCTTC. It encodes CASSPGGVYNNEQFF.

This CDR3 is CASSQFGLAGREQFF. The CDR3, as DNA: TGTGCCAGCAGCCAATTCGGACTAGCTGGCCGAGAGCAGTTCTTC. The chain couples TRBV3-1 (or the pseudogene TRBV3-2) to TRBJ2-1; 8 nucleotides match TRBD2. Trimming cost V 2 bases and J 10 bases; bases outside gene matches: 10. This CDR3 comprises 15 residues. Per the germline V gene, CDR1 is LGHDT and CDR2 is YNNKEL (reference sequence).

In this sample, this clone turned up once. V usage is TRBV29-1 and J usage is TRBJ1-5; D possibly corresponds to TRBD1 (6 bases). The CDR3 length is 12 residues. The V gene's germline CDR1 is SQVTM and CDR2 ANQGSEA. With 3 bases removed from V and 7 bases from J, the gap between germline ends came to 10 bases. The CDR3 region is CSVEGAGQPQHF. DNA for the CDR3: TGCAGCGTTGAGGGGGCAGGGCAGCCCCAGCATTTT.

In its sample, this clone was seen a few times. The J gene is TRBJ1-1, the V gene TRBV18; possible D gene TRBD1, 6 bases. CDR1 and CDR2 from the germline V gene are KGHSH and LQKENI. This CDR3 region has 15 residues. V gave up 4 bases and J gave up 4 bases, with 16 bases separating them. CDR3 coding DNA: TGTGCCAGCTCACAACAGGGAAAGAGGGTCACTGAAGCTTTCTTT. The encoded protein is CASSQQGKRVTEAFF. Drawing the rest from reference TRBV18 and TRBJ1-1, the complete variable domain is NAGVMQNPRHLVRRRGQEARLRCSPMKGHSHVYWYRQLPEEGLKFMVYLQKENIIDESGMPKERFSAEFPKEGPSILRIQQVVRGDSAAYFCASSQQGKRVTEAFFGQGTRLTVV.

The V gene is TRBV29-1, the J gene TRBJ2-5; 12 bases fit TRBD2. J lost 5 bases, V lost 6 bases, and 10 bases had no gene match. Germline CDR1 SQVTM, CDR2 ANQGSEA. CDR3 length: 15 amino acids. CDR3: CSVGPLAGGVETQYF. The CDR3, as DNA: TGCAGCGTCGGTCCCCTAGCGGGAGGGGTCGAGACCCAGTACTTC.

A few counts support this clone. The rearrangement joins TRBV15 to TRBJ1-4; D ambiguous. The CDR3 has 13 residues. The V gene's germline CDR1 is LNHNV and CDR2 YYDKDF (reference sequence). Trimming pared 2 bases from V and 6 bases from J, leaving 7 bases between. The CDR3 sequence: CATSRHRDEKLFF. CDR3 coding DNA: TGTGCCACCAGCAGACACAGAGATGAAAAACTGTTTTTT.

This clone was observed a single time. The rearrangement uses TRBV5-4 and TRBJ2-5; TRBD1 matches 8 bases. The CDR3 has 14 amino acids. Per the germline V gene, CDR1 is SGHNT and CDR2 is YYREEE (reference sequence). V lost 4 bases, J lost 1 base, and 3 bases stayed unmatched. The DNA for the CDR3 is TGTGCCAGCAGCCGGACAGGGCTCCAAGAGACCCAGTACTTC. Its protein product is CASSRTGLQETQYF.

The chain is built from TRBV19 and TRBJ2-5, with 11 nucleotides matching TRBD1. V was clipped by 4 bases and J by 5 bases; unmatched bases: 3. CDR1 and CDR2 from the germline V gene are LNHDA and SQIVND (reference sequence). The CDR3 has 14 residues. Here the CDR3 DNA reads TGTGCCAGTAGTAGGACAGGGGGCCCGGAGACCCAGTACTTC. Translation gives CASSRTGGPETQYF. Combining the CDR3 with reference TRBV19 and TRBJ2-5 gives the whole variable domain DGGITQSPKYLFRKEGQNVTLSCEQNLNHDAMYWYRQDPGQGLRLIYYSQIVNDFQKGDIAEGYSVSREKKESFPLTVTSAQKNPTAFYLCASSRTGGPETQYFGPGTRLLVL.

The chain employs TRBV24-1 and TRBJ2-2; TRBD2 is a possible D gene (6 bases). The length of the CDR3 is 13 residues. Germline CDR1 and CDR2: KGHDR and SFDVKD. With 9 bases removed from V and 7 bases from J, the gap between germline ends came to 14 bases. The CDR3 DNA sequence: TGTGCCACCGGGGGGTTTACTAGCGGGGAGCTGTTTTTT. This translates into CATGGFTSGELFF.

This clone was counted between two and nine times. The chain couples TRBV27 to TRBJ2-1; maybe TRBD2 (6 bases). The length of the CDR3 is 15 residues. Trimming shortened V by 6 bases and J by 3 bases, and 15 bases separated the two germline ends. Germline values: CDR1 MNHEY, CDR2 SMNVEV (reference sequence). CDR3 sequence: CASRPGLNSYNEQFF. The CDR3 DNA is TGTGCCAGCAGGCCGGGACTCAACAGCTACAATGAGCAGTTCTTC.

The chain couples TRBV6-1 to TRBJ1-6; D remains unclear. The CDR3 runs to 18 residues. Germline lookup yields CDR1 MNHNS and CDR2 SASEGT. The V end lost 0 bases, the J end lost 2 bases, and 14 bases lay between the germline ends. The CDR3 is CASSEAGRARAYNSPLHF. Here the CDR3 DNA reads TGTGCCAGCAGTGAAGCAGGGAGGGCGCGGGCCTATAATTCACCCCTCCACTTT.

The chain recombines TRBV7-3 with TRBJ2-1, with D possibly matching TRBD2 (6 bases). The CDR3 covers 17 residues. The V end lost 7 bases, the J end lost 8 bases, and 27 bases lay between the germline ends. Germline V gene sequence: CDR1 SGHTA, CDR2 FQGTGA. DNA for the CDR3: TGTGCCAGCACCCTCAGCCCCGGGACTCCCCCTGTCGATGAGCAGTTCTTC. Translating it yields CASTLSPGTPPVDEQFF.

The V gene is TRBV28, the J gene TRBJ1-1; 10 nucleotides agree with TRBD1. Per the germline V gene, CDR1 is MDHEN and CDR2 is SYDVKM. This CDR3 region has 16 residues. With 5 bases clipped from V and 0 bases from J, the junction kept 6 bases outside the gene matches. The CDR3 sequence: CASSQVTGGLNTEAFF. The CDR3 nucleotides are TGTGCCAGCAGTCAAGTGACAGGGGGCTTGAACACTGAAGCTTTCTTT. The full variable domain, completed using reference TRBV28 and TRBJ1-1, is DVKVTQSSRYLVKRTGEKVFLECVQDMDHENMFWYRQDPGLGLRLIYFSYDVKMKEKGDIPEGYSVSREKKERFSLILESASTNQTSMYLCASSQVTGGLNTEAFFGQGTRLTVV.

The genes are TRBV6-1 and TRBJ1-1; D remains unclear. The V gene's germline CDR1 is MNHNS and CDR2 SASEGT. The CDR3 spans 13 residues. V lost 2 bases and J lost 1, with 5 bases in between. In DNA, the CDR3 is TGTGCCAGCAGTGAAAACAGGAACACTGAAGCTTTCTTT. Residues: CASSENRNTEAFF.

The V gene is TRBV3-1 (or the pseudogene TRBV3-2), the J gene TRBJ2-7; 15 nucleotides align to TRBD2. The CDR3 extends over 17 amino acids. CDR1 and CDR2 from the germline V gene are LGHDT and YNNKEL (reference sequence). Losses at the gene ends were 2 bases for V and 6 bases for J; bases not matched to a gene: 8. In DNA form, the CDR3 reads TGTGCCAGCAGCCAATCCCTTGGACTAGCGGGAGGGGGCGAGCAGTACGTC. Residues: CASSQSLGLAGGGEQYV.